Each of the 21 T cell receptor beta chains below was sequenced from the same sample in a study of T cell responses to AZD1222 COVID-19 vaccine. Some clones are missing from TCRdb's copy, which holds only in-frame ones; the method was immunoSEQ multiplex PCR. The sample has around 160,000 clones, about 91% seen once. The input for sequencing was peripheral blood, taken 28 days after the second AZD1222 dose. The receptors come from an adult who received the AZD1222 COVID-19 vaccine.

The CDR3 loop reads CASSRGEETQYF. Written as DNA, the CDR3 is TGCGCCAGCAGCCGCGGAGAGGAGACCCAGTACTTC. The gene calls are TRBV5-1 and TRBJ2-5; D gene ambiguous. Trimming stripped 4 bases from V and 5 bases from J, with 9 bases between. The CDR3 covers 12 residues. The germline gives CDR1 SGHRS, CDR2 YFSETQ. The full variable domain, its missing parts supplied by reference TRBV5-1 and TRBJ2-5, is KAGVTQTPRYLIKTRGQQVTLSCSPISGHRSVSWYQQTPGQGLQFLFEYFSETQRNKGNFPGRFSGRQFSNSRSEMNVSTLELGDSALYLCASSRGEETQYFGPGTRLLVL.

This chain links TRBV5-1 with TRBJ2-1, with unresolved D. V gave up 2 bases and J gave up 4 bases, with 7 bases separating them. Per the germline V gene, CDR1 is SGHRS and CDR2 is YFSETQ. The CDR3 has 13 residues. DNA of the CDR3: TGCGCCAGCAGCTTTCGCCTTTACAATGAGCAGTTCTTC. Translating gives CASSFRLYNEQFF.

The J gene is TRBJ1-1, the V gene TRBV4-2; tentatively, D is TRBD1 (5 bases). Germline lookup yields CDR1 LGHNA and CDR2 YNFKEQ. The CDR3 has 13 amino acids. V gave up 4 bases and J gave up 6 bases, with 12 bases separating them. CDR3 region: CASSLYGTAEAFF. CDR3 bases: TGTGCCAGCAGCCTTTATGGGACGGCTGAAGCTTTCTTT.

The V call is TRBV30, the J call TRBJ2-1, with 9 bases fitting TRBD1. The CDR3 has 13 amino acids. Germline V gene data show CDR1 as GTSNPN and CDR2 as SVGIG (reference sequence). V shed 4 bases and J 4 bases; nucleotides not matched to a gene: 2. CDR3 loop: CAWNRGPYNEQFF. CDR3 bases: TGTGCCTGGAACAGGGGGCCATACAATGAGCAGTTCTTC.

The V gene is TRBV27, the J gene TRBJ2-1; D possibly uses TRBD1 or TRBD2 (6 bases each). V was cut by 5 bases and J by 4 bases, with 15 bases left in between. CDR1 MNHEY and CDR2 SMNVEV come from the germline V gene (reference sequence). The CDR3 is made up of 15 amino acids. CDR3 protein: CASSTVGGPYNEQFF. The DNA for the CDR3 is TGTGCCAGCAGTACCGTAGGGGGGCCTTACAATGAGCAGTTCTTC.

The chain carries TRBV7-2 and TRBJ1-1; the D is unclear. The germline V and J ends were trimmed by 1 base and 3 bases, with 6 bases remaining between them. The CDR3 spans 13 residues. CDR1 and CDR2 (germline): SGHTA, FQGNSA. The CDR3 protein is CASSLEGDTEAFF. The DNA of the CDR3 is TGTGCCAGCAGCTTAGAAGGCGACACTGAAGCTTTCTTT.

V is TRBV12-3 or TRBV12-4 and J is TRBJ1-1; D call uncertain. The CDR3 is 13 residues long. Trimming pared 7 bases from V and 7 bases from J, leaving 16 bases between. This chain's CDR3 is CASTPGEGGEAFF. Written as DNA, the CDR3 is TGTGCCAGCACCCCCGGGGAAGGAGGTGAAGCTTTCTTT.

The chain joins TRBV7-9 to TRBJ2-3; TRBD1 is a possible D gene (6 bases). Germline V lookup: CDR1 SEHNR, CDR2 FQNEAQ (reference sequence). V lost 4 bases to trimming and J lost 6 bases, with 17 bases between them. This CDR3 comprises 15 residues. CDR3 loop: CASSSGTPVGDTQYF. DNA of the CDR3: TGTGCCAGCAGCTCCGGGACACCCGTCGGGGATACGCAGTATTTT.

The genes are TRBV7-2 and TRBJ2-5, with a possible D match to TRBD2 (5 bases). The CDR3 consists of 13 residues. Per the germline V gene, CDR1 is SGHTA and CDR2 is FQGNSA. Between the trimmed V and J ends, which lost 2 bases and 3 bases, there was a span of 7 bases. Written as DNA, the CDR3 is TGTGCCAGCAGCTTAAGGACTGAAGAGACCCAGTACTTC. This encodes CASSLRTEETQYF. Full variable domain (outside the CDR3, taken from reference TRBV7-2 and TRBJ2-5): GAGVSQSPSNKVTEKGKDVELRCDPISGHTALYWYRQSLGQGLEFLIYFQGNSAPDKSGLPSDRFSAERTGGSVSTLTIQRTQQEDSAVYLCASSLRTEETQYFGPGTRLLVL.

As regards this clone: Other DNA sequences in this sample translate to the same CDR3. The CDR3 DNA follows: TGCGCCAGCAGCCAAGGTCCGGAGGGCAGGGGACTGTTTTTT. Translating it yields CASSQGPEGRGLFF. V gene TRBV4-1 combines with J gene TRBJ1-4, with D perhaps matching TRBD1 (6 bases). Per germline, CDR1 MGHRA and CDR2 YSYEKL. The V end was cut by 1 base, the J end by 13 bases, with 16 bases between. This CDR3 spans 14 amino acids.

The chain recombines TRBV19 with TRBJ1-2, with TRBD1 matching over 8 bases. This CDR3 spans 14 amino acids. Germline V gene sequence: CDR1 LNHDA, CDR2 SQIVND (reference sequence). V was clipped by 3 bases and J by 2 bases; unmatched bases: 2. The chain's CDR3 is CASSMTGANYGYTF. The CDR3 DNA is TGTGCCAGTAGTATGACAGGGGCCAACTATGGCTACACCTTC. Variable domain in full (rest from reference TRBV19 and TRBJ1-2): DGGITQSPKYLFRKEGQNVTLSCEQNLNHDAMYWYRQDPGQGLRLIYYSQIVNDFQKGDIAEGYSVSREKKESFPLTVTSAQKNPTAFYLCASSMTGANYGYTFGSGTRLTVV.

The gene calls are TRBV7-9 and TRBJ2-7; 9 bases align to TRBD1. The CDR3 is made up of 16 amino acids. Germline values: CDR1 SEHNR, CDR2 FQNEAQ (reference sequence). Germline trimming cut 5 bases from V and 6 bases from J; bases unmatched to any gene: 14. The DNA for the CDR3 is TGTGCCAGCAGCCCCAGGGACAGGGAGAAGGGGGTCGAGCAGTACTTC. Protein product: CASSPRDREKGVEQYF. Supplemented by reference TRBV7-9 and TRBJ2-7, the full variable domain reads DTGVSQNPRHKITKRGQNVTFRCDPISEHNRLYWYRQTLGQGPEFLTYFQNEAQLEKSRLLSDRFSAERPKGSFSTLEIQRTEQGDSAMYLCASSPRDREKGVEQYFGPGTRLTVT.

The chain joins TRBV11-3 to TRBJ2-1, with D maybe TRBD2 (7 bases). Germline loops: CDR1 SGHNT, CDR2 YENEEA. The V gene lost 2 bases and the J gene lost 5 bases, with 13 bases spanning the gap. There are 15 residues in the CDR3. In DNA, the CDR3 is TGTGCCAGCAGCTTAAGGGCGGGGGCCAACAATGAGCAGTTCTTC. Residues: CASSLRAGANNEQFF.

Regarding this clone: Other DNA sequences in this sample translate to the same CDR3. The gene calls are TRBV5-1 and TRBJ2-5; no clear D. Germline values: CDR1 SGHRS, CDR2 YFSETQ. The CDR3 loop spans 11 amino acids. Trimming cost V 5 bases and J 1 base, with 3 bases left between them. The CDR3 nucleotides read TGCGCCAGCAGTTCCCAAGAGACCCAGTACTTC. Encoded protein: CASSSQETQYF.

This clone appeared a single time. The rearrangement joins TRBV7-9 to TRBJ2-5; D is unclear. Germline CDR1 reads SEHNR; CDR2 reads FQNEAQ (reference sequence). There are 14 residues in the CDR3. V gave up 5 bases and J gave up 5 bases, with 15 bases separating them. This chain's CDR3 is CASSPSAVSETQYF. For the CDR3, the DNA is TGTGCCAGCAGCCCCAGCGCGGTATCGGAGACCCAGTACTTC.

The gene calls are TRBV5-1 and TRBJ1-6; D is perhaps TRBD1 (6 bases). CDR1 SGHRS and CDR2 YFSETQ come from the germline V gene. V was trimmed by 4 bases and J by 6 bases, leaving 11 bases between them. This CDR3 is built from 14 residues. Here the CDR3 reads CASSPGQSNSPLHF. The DNA for the CDR3 is TGCGCCAGCAGCCCCGGACAGAGTAATTCACCCCTCCACTTT.

The J gene is TRBJ1-4, the V gene TRBV5-5; 12 positions agree with TRBD1. The trim removed 5 bases at V and 5 bases at J, leaving 7 bases unmatched. CDR1 and CDR2 (germline): SGHKS, YYEKEE (reference sequence). The length of the CDR3 is 16 residues. The CDR3 bases are TGTGCCAGCAGGACCGGGACAGGGGGCTTAAATGAAAAACTGTTTTTT. It specifies CASRTGTGGLNEKLFF.

The chain uses TRBV19 and TRBJ1-2; 11 bases map to TRBD1. V lost 3 bases and J lost 6; bases outside the gene matches: 12. This CDR3 comprises 17 residues. Germline-derived CDR1 and CDR2 are LNHDA and SQIVND (reference sequence). As DNA, the CDR3 is TGTGCCAGTAGTATGACACCAATGACGGGACAGGGGGATGGCTACACCTTC. Protein: CASSMTPMTGQGDGYTF.

The chain recombines TRBV5-6 with TRBJ1-2, with D hard to call. CDR3 length: 15 amino acids. Germline CDR1 reads SGHDT; CDR2 reads YYEEEE. V shed 4 bases and J shed 7 bases, with 20 bases lying between them. The CDR3 DNA sequence: TGTGCCAGCAGCCCCCCCGGTGGGCAGGAGCGTGGCTACACCTTC. Translating it yields CASSPPGGQERGYTF.

V usage is TRBV5-6 and J usage is TRBJ1-5; perhaps TRBD1 as D (5 bases). The CDR3 runs 16 residues. The germline V gene encodes CDR1 SGHDT and CDR2 YYEEEE. With 5 bases removed from V and 4 bases from J, the gap between germline ends came to 19 bases. CDR3 nucleotide sequence: TGTGCCAGCAGTCCGTGGGGCGCAGGTCGTAATCAGCCCCAGCATTTT. Encoded protein: CASSPWGAGRNQPQHF. Complete variable domain (other parts from reference TRBV5-6 and TRBJ1-5): DAGVTQSPTHLIKTRGQQVTLRCSPKSGHDTVSWYQQALGQGPQFIFQYYEEEERQRGNFPDRFSGHQFPNYSSELNVNALLLGDSALYLCASSPWGAGRNQPQHFGDGTRLSIL.

The chain combines TRBV30 with TRBJ1-6, with 7 positions matching TRBD1. J lost 2 bases, V lost 3 bases, and 16 bases had no gene match. CDR3 size: 19 residues. Germline V CDR1 and CDR2: GTSNPN, SVGIG (reference sequence). The CDR3 protein is CAWSVRDRTGVPYNSPLHF. Written as DNA, the CDR3 is TGTGCCTGGAGCGTAAGGGATCGAACAGGGGTCCCCTATAATTCACCCCTCCACTTT.